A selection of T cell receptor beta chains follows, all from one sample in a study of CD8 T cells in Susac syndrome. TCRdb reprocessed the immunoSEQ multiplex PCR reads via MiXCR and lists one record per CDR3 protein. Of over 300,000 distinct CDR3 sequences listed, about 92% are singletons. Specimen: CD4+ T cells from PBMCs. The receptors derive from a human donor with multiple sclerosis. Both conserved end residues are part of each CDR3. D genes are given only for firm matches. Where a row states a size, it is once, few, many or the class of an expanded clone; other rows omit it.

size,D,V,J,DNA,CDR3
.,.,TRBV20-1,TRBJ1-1,TGCAGTGCTAGGCTTACTTCGGCGGGTGAAGCTTTCTTT,CSARLTSAGEAFF
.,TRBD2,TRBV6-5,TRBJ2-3,TGTGCCAGCAGTTACCAACTAGCGGTACCAGATACGCAGTATTTT,CASSYQLAVPDTQYF
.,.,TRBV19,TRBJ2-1,TGTGCCAGTAGTATAGACAAAGCGGTTTACAATGAGCAGTTCTTC,CASSIDKAVYNEQFF
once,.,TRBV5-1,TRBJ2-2,TGCGCCAGCAGCTTGGGGCAGGGAATAGTCGTCGGGGAGCTGTTTTTT,CASSLGQGIVVGELFF
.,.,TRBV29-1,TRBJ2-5,TGCAGCGTTGTAACGGGGGGCATGGAGACCCAGTACTTC,CSVVTGGMETQYF
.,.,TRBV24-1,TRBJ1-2,TGTGCCACCTGGGACCGACTAGGGAGTGGCTACACCTTC,CATWDRLGSGYTF
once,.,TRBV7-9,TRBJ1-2,TGTGCCAGCAGTCAGTACAGGGATTACACCTTC,CASSQYRDYTF
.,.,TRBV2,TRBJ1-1,TGTGCCAGCAGTGCTGGTGAACGAGCTTTCTTT,CASSAGERAFF
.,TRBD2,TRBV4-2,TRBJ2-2,TGTGCCAGCAGCCAAGATCTGGTTAGCGGGAGGCAGAACACCGGGGAGCTGTTTTTT,CASSQDLVSGRQNTGELFF
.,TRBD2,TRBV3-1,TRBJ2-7,TGTGCCAGCAGCCAAGAGCTAGCGGCGACCTACGAGCAGTACTTC,CASSQELAATYEQYF
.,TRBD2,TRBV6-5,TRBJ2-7,TGTGCCAGCAGCTACGATAGCGGGAGGGCTTACGAGCAGTACTTC,CASSYDSGRAYEQYF
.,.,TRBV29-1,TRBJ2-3,TGCAGCGTTGACGGCAGGGCAAGTACGCAGTATTTT,CSVDGRASTQYF
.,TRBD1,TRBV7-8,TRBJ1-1,TGTGCCAGCAGCTCGGGACAGGGGGCCTTCACTGAAGCTTTCTTT,CASSSGQGAFTEAFF
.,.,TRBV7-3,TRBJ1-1,TGTGCCAGCTCACAGGGAGTGAACACTGAAGCTTTCTTT,CASSQGVNTEAFF
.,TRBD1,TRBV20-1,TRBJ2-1,TGCAGTGCGGGGGGACAGGGTGGCAATGAGCAGTTCTTC,CSAGGQGGNEQFF